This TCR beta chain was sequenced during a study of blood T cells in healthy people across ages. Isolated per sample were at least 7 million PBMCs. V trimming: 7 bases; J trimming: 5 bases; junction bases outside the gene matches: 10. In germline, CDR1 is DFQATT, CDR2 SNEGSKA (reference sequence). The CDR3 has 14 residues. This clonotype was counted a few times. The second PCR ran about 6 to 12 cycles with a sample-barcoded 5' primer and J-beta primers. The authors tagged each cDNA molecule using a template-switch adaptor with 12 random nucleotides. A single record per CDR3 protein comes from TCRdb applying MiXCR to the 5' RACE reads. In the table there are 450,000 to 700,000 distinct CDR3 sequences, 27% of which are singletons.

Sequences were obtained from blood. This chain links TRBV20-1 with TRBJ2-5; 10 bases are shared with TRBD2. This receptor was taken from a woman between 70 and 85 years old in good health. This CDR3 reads CSGYERGGRETQYF. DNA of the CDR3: TGCAGTGGATATGAGCGGGGGGGCCGTGAGACCCAGTACTTC.